These 19 T cell receptor beta chains share one sample of origin, sequenced in a study of T cells expressing NK-cell markers. From its re-call of the 5' RACE reads, TCRdb lists each CDR3 protein once, without DNA. The table for this sample gives some 460,000 distinct CDR3 sequences. Sequencing was done on a sample of blood T cells: a sorted CD56 or NKG2C T cell subset, CD4+ or CD8+ T cells, or bulk PBMC T cells (not recorded which). Every receptor here comes from a woman between 50 and 59 years old in good health.

This rearrangement joins TRBV9 to TRBJ2-3; without DNA, the TCRdb call of TRBD1 cannot be checked. The germline CDR1 and CDR2 sequences are SGDLS and YYNGEE. CDR3 length: 16 residues. CDR3 in amino acids: CASTPGGGIITDTQYF.

This CDR3 reads CATSDMGSQGFTDTQYF. The rearrangement uses TRBV24-1 and TRBJ2-3; the TCRdb call, TRBD1, lacks DNA for checking. Germline V gene data show CDR1 as KGHDR and CDR2 as SFDVKD. This CDR3 comprises 17 residues.

This chain links TRBV18 with TRBJ2-3; the TRBD2 assignment by TCRdb is unverifiable without DNA. Germline V gene sequence: CDR1 KGHSH, CDR2 LQKENI. This CDR3 is 16 amino acids long. CDR3 sequence: CASSPLSGTSTDTQYF.

The genes are TRBV20-1 and TRBJ2-5; the D call from TCRdb, TRBD2, cannot be confirmed without DNA. CDR3 length equals 14 residues. Germline V gene lookup returns CDR1 DFQATT and CDR2 SNEGSKA (reference sequence). CDR3 sequence reads: CSAQIGGLGETQYF.

This chain connects TRBV6-5 to TRBJ2-7. There are 15 residues in the CDR3. Germline V lookup: CDR1 MNHEY, CDR2 SVGAGI. CDR3 region: CASSYSNGVSYEQYF.

The genes are TRBV10-3 and TRBJ2-7; lacking DNA, the TRBD1 call made by TCRdb goes unchecked. The CDR3 has 15 amino acids. CDR1 ENHRY and CDR2 SYGVKD come from the germline V gene. CDR3 amino acids: CASTRGQEVSYEQYF.

The chain recombines TRBV7-9 with TRBJ2-7; TCRdb outputs TRBD2, but without DNA this stays unchecked. The germline CDR1 and CDR2 sequences are SEHNR and FQNEAQ (reference sequence). The CDR3 covers 15 residues. CDR3 region: CASSSHGSSFDEQYF.

The V call is TRBV20-1, the J call TRBJ1-1; the TCRdb call, TRBD1, lacks DNA for checking. Germline lookup yields CDR1 DFQATT and CDR2 SNEGSKA (reference sequence). The CDR3 consists of 12 residues. CDR3 in amino acids: CSAYRVGTEAFF.

The V and J genes are TRBV9 and TRBJ1-1. This CDR3 region has 16 residues. The V gene's germline CDR1 is SGDLS and CDR2 YYNGEE. The CDR3 loop is CASRPMGLLSDPEAFF.

The rearrangement joins TRBV11-2 to TRBJ2-3; the D call of TRBD1 rests on TCRdb alone, since no DNA is present to check it. Per the germline V gene, CDR1 is SGHAT and CDR2 is FQNNGV. The CDR3 spans 20 residues. CDR3 sequence reads: CASSRNNEYRTGRRTDTQYF.

The chain is built from TRBV2 and TRBJ2-1; TCRdb's assignment of TRBD2 cannot be checked, as there is no DNA. This CDR3 has 15 residues. Germline V gene lookup returns CDR1 SNHLY and CDR2 FYNNEI. The CDR3 here is CASTVAGGPRNEQFF.

V is TRBV5-1 and J is TRBJ2-7. The length of the CDR3 is 15 residues. Germline V gene lookup returns CDR1 SGHRS and CDR2 YFSETQ. The CDR3 loop reads CASSLEKLGNYEQYF.

This chain's CDR3 is CASSSPAATDTQYF. The rearrangement uses TRBV11-2 and TRBJ2-3. Germline V gene lookup returns CDR1 SGHAT and CDR2 FQNNGV. The CDR3 is 14 amino acids.

V and J are TRBV5-1 and TRBJ2-7; the TRBD2 assignment by TCRdb is unverifiable without DNA. This CDR3 is built from 14 residues. Germline CDR1 reads SGHRS; CDR2 reads YFSETQ. The CDR3 protein is CASSSGRQSYEQYF.

The chain recombines TRBV4-1 with TRBJ2-1; TCRdb outputs TRBD2, but without DNA this stays unchecked. The length of the CDR3 is 16 residues. Germline CDR1 is MGHRA and CDR2 is YSYEKL. The CDR3 region is CASSQDWREPLGEQFF.

V usage is TRBV5-1 and J usage is TRBJ2-1. The CDR3 runs to 16 residues. Germline assignment: CDR1 SGHRS and CDR2 YFSETQ. The CDR3 region is CASSSGTNGPYNEQFF. Full variable domain (outside the CDR3, taken from reference TRBV5-1 and TRBJ2-1): KAGVTQTPRYLIKTRGQQVTLSCSPISGHRSVSWYQQTPGQGLQFLFEYFSETQRNKGNFPGRFSGRQFSNSRSEMNVSTLELGDSALYLCASSSGTNGPYNEQFFGPGTRLTVL.

The chain joins TRBV20-1 to TRBJ1-3; checking the TCRdb D call of TRBD1 is not possible without DNA. The germline V gene encodes CDR1 DFQATT and CDR2 SNEGSKA (reference sequence). The CDR3 totals 14 residues. CDR3: CSAKTLEVGNTIYF.

V gene TRBV7-8 combines with J gene TRBJ2-3; TCRdb returns TRBD2, unconfirmable since there is no DNA. The CDR3 length is 16 residues. Germline loops: CDR1 SGHVS, CDR2 FQNEAQ. The CDR3 sequence: CASSPALAGGGDTQYF. Full variable domain (rest looked up from reference TRBV7-8 and TRBJ2-3): GAGVSQSPRYKVAKRGQDVALRCDPISGHVSLFWYQQALGQGPEFLTYFQNEAQLDKSGLPSDRFFAERPEGSVSTLKIQRTQQEDSAVYLCASSPALAGGGDTQYFGPGTRLTVL.

This chain links TRBV2 with TRBJ2-1; TCRdb's D gene call, TRBD2, goes unchecked for lack of DNA. CDR1 and CDR2 from the germline V gene are SNHLY and FYNNEI. CDR3 length equals 13 residues. The CDR3 spells CASTLVSYNEQFF.